A selection of T cell receptor beta chains follows, all from one sample in a study of cytomegalovirus exposure and HLA in healthy donors. Profiling relied on immunoSEQ multiplex PCR, and the TCRdb table lists in-frame clones only, not all of them. The profile shows about 89,000 clones, about 76% of them singletons. Input material: PBMCs. The source of these receptors is a man aged 30 to 39 in good health and CMV-seropositive. Each CDR3 is given with its conserved first and last residue. D genes are given only for firm matches. Clone size, where shown, is once, few, many, or a class for clones that have expanded.

TGTGCCTGGAGACGGACAGGGATTAATGAAAAACTGTTTTTT	CAWRRTGINEKLFF	TRBJ1-4	NA	TRBD1	TRBV30
TGTGCCAGCAGCGGTAACACACTAGCGGGGGTACAACCCCAGTACTTC	CASSGNTLAGVQPQYF	TRBJ2-5	few	TRBD2	TRBV9
TGTGCCAGCAGCACCCACAGGACCTACGAGCAGTACTTC	CASSTHRTYEQYF	TRBJ2-7	NA	NA	TRBV6-5
TGTGCCACCCGGCCCAGGGCGACCGGGGAGCTGTTTTTT	CATRPRATGELFF	TRBJ2-2	NA	NA	TRBV18
TGCAGCGTACCGATAGCGGGCCCCCAAGAGACCCAGTACTTC	CSVPIAGPQETQYF	TRBJ2-5	few	TRBD2	TRBV29-1
TGTGCCTGGAGTGGAGACAGCAATAATTCACCCCTCCACTTT	CAWSGDSNNSPLHF	TRBJ1-6	few	NA	TRBV30
TGTGCCAGCAGCCTTACAGGAGCCAAGAACACTGAAGCTTTCTTT	CASSLTGAKNTEAFF	TRBJ1-1	few	NA	TRBV9
TGTGCCAGCAGCTTAGTTCCTGGACAAAATCAGCCCCAGCATTTT	CASSLVPGQNQPQHF	TRBJ1-5	NA	NA	TRBV7-8
TGTGCCAGCAGCTCAACAGGCTCTGGAAACACCATATATTTT	CASSSTGSGNTIYF	TRBJ1-3	NA	NA	TRBV9
TGTGCCAGCAGATTCAGGGCGAACACTGAAGCTTTCTTT	CASRFRANTEAFF	TRBJ1-1	once	NA	TRBV11-1
TGCAGCGTTCCGACAGGGTTCTATGGCTACACCTTC	CSVPTGFYGYTF	TRBJ1-2	NA	TRBD1	TRBV29-1
TGTGCCAGCAGCTTAACTAGAGAAGGGACAGGGCATTATGGCTACACCTTC	CASSLTREGTGHYGYTF	TRBJ1-2	NA	TRBD1	TRBV11-3
TGTGCCAGTTCCCGGGACAGGAGGTTTAACACTGAAGCTTTCTTT	CASSRDRRFNTEAFF	TRBJ1-1	NA	TRBD1	TRBV19
TGTGCCTGGAGTGTACGGGGGGTAGGCCCCTACGAGCAGTACTTC	CAWSVRGVGPYEQYF	TRBJ2-7	NA	TRBD2	TRBV30
TGTGCCAGCAGTTGGACAGGGGGCAATCAGCCCCAGCATTTT	CASSWTGGNQPQHF	TRBJ1-5	NA	TRBD1	TRBV27
TGTGCCAGCTCACCAGGACAGTTTGAAGCTTTCTTT	CASSPGQFEAFF	TRBJ1-1	NA	NA	TRBV18
TGTGCCTGGAGTCAGTTGACAGGGGGCGGCTATGGCTACACCTTC	CAWSQLTGGGYGYTF	TRBJ1-2	NA	TRBD1	TRBV30
TGTGCCAGCAGTGGACGGACAGGGAGGAACACTGAAGCTTTCTTT	CASSGRTGRNTEAFF	TRBJ1-1	NA	TRBD1	TRBV6-1
TGTGCCAGCAGCCTGGACAGGGCTCCCTACGAGCAGTACTTC	CASSLDRAPYEQYF	TRBJ2-7	NA	TRBD1	TRBV7-8
TGTGCCAGCAGTTTATGGACAGGGGGGAGCACTGAAGCTTTCTTT	CASSLWTGGSTEAFF	TRBJ1-1	few	TRBD1	TRBV7-8
TGTTCCAGCAGCTGCAGTGGGGGCATTTCACCCCTCCACTTT	CSSSCSGGISPLHF	TRBJ1-6	NA	NA	TRBV7-9
TGTGCCAGCAGTTCCTTCTACGAGCAGTACTTC	CASSSFYEQYF	TRBJ2-7	NA	NA	TRBV6-5
TGTGCCACCAGCAGAACCCGACTAGCGGGTGGCGGGAACACCGGGGAGCTGTTTTTT	CATSRTRLAGGGNTGELFF	TRBJ2-2	once	TRBD2	TRBV15
TGTGCCAGTAGGGGACAGAGCAATCAGCCCCAGCATTTT	CASRGQSNQPQHF	TRBJ1-5	NA	TRBD1	TRBV19
TGTGCCTGGAGTGCGGGGCAGGGGTGGGAGCCCCAGCATTTT	CAWSAGQGWEPQHF	TRBJ1-5	once	NA	TRBV30
TGTGCCAGCAGCATATACCAGGCGGGCTACACCTTC	CASSIYQAGYTF	TRBJ1-2	NA	NA	TRBV7-2
TGTGCCTGGACCAGGGGGGTAAACACCGGGGAGCTGTTTTTT	CAWTRGVNTGELFF	TRBJ2-2	NA	NA	TRBV30
TGTGCCAGCAGCTTAGTACTACGAGGGGGCCTTGGAGATACGCAGTATTTT	CASSLVLRGGLGDTQYF	TRBJ2-3	NA	TRBD1	TRBV7-6
TGTGCCAGCAGCTCCCAGACAGGCTTAGCTTTCTTT	CASSSQTGLAFF	TRBJ1-1	few	NA	TRBV13
TGTGCCTGGAGTGTCAGCAGGGCTGGAAACACCATATATTTT	CAWSVSRAGNTIYF	TRBJ1-3	NA	NA	TRBV30
TGTGCCAGCAGCCCCCGGACTAGCGGGGACACCTTCGAGCAGTACTTC	CASSPRTSGDTFEQYF	TRBJ2-7	NA	TRBD2	TRBV4-2
TGTGCCAGCAGCCAAGAAGGGGGCCTTAATTCACCCCTCCACTTT	CASSQEGGLNSPLHF	TRBJ1-6	NA	TRBD1	TRBV4-2
TGCAGCGTTTATTCACAGGGGGCAAAAGATTCGGTGTTTTTT	CSVYSQGAKDSVFF	TRBJ2-2	NA	TRBD1	TRBV29-1
TGTGCCAGCAGTGAAGAGACAGGGGGCCAAGAGACCCAGTACTTC	CASSEETGGQETQYF	TRBJ2-5	few	TRBD1	TRBV6-1
TGTGCCAGCAGCTTGGACAGTCCCTACGAGCAGTACTTC	CASSLDSPYEQYF	TRBJ2-7	few	NA	TRBV5-6
TGTGCCAGCAGCCCATACACAGTGGATAATTCACCCCTCCACTTT	CASSPYTVDNSPLHF	TRBJ1-6	NA	NA	TRBV5-6
TGTGCCAGCAGCTTAGCGGCGGGTTCTACTTCCAATGAGCAGTTCTTC	CASSLAAGSTSNEQFF	TRBJ2-1	few	NA	TRBV11-2